This TCR beta chain was identified in a study of blood T cell repertoires in COVID-19. Study overall: Material from acute and convalescent COVID-19 was sourced from the United States, Italy and Spain. Sources were T cells, B-cell-depleted T cells, or PBMCs; the material itself was cDNA or gDNA.

CDR1 is MNHEY and CDR2 is SVGAGI in the germline V gene. CDR3 length equals 14 residues. Trimming removed 10 bases from V and 0 bases from J; junction bases left unmatched: 9. Under the authors' procedure: Researchers report that nucleated cell counts were estimated from reference gene primer amplification. Libraries were prepared by immunoSEQ multiplex PCR; TCRdb keeps only in-frame clonotypes and omits some of them. V and J calls and clone size follow that table, whereas D and trimming were derived from the DNA. The data show some 320,000 clones, around 88% seen once. This clonotype was obtained from a young woman who had recovered from COVID-19. The source material was peripheral blood. V gene TRBV6-5 combines with J gene TRBJ2-7; the match to TRBD2 covers 7 bases. CDR3: CATGQAGVSYEQYF. DNA for the CDR3: TGTGCCACCGGCCAGGCGGGGGTCTCCTACGAGCAGTACTTC.